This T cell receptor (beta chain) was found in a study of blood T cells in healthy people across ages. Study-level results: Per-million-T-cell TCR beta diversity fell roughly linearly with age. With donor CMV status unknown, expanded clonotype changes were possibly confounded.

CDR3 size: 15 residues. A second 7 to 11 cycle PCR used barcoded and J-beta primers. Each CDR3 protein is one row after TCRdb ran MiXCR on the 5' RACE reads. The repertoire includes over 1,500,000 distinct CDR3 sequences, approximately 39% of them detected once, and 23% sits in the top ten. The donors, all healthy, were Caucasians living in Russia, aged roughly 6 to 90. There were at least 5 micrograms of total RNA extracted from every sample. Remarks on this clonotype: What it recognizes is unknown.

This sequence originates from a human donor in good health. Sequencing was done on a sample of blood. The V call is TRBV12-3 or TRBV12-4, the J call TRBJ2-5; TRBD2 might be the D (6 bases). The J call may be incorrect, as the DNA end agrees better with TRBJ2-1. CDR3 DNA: TGTGCCAGCAGCTTTACGGGACTCTTCCAAGAGACCCAGTTCTTC. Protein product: CASSFTGLFQETQFF.